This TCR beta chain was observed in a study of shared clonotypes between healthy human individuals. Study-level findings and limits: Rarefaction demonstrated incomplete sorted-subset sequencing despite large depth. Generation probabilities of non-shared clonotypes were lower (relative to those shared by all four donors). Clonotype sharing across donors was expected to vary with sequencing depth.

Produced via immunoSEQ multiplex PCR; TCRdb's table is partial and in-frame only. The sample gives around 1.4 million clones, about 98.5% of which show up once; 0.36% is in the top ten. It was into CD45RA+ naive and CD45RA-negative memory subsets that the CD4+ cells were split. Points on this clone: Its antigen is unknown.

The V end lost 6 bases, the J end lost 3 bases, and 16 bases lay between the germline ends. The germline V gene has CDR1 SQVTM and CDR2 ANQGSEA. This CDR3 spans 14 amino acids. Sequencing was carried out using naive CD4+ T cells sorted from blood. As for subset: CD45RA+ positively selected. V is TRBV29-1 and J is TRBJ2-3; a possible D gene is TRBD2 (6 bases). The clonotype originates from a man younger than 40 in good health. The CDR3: CSVSGESSTDTQYF. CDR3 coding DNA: TGCAGCGTGTCGGGAGAATCTTCTACAGATACGCAGTATTTT.